This T cell receptor (beta chain) was profiled in a study of blood T cell repertoires in COVID-19. Turning to the study itself: Sample material is recorded as cDNA or gDNA derived from T cells, B-cell-depleted T cells, or PBMCs.

CDR3 length: 15 amino acids. V was clipped by 3 bases and J by 0 bases, with 11 bases between them. Germline V gives CDR1 LNHDA, CDR2 SQIVND (reference sequence). Profiled with immunoSEQ multiplex PCR; TCRdb holds only in-frame clones, not every one. The repertoire has 120,000 or so clones, 55% to 75% of them found once; the top ten carry 0.65% to 0.95%. The sequenced sample consisted of peripheral blood. The V and J genes are TRBV19 and TRBJ2-5, with D unclear. This TCR was sampled from a human donor with acute or convalescent COVID-19. The donor label of this sample is uncertain. CDR3 DNA sequence: TGTGCCAGTAGTATGGGCAGGATAAACCAAGAGACCCAGTACTTC. Translating gives CASSMGRINQETQYF.